Below, 26 T cell receptor beta chains from the same sample are listed, as sequenced in a study of T cell responses to AZD1222 COVID-19 vaccine. The data were produced by immunoSEQ multiplex PCR, yet TCRdb's version contains in-frame clones alone and is incomplete. The sample lists 140,000 to 150,000 clones, roughly four fifths seen once, with about 4% in the top ten. The sequenced sample was peripheral blood, obtained on day 0 of MenACWY control vaccination. These receptor sequences come from an adult in good health.

This clone appeared a single time. The chain couples TRBV19 to TRBJ2-7; D unclear. The CDR3 runs to 14 residues. In germline, CDR1 is LNHDA, CDR2 SQIVND (reference sequence). Trimming pared 9 bases from V and 0 bases from J, leaving 15 bases between. In DNA form, the CDR3 reads TGTGCCAGAGCCCTAACCTCGAGCTCCTACGAGCAGTACGTC. Translation gives CARALTSSSYEQYV.

The V gene is TRBV6-4, the J gene TRBJ1-2; 7 positions agree with TRBD1. Germline V lookup: CDR1 MRHNA, CDR2 SNTAGT. The CDR3 sequence is 14 residues long. J gave up 3 bases and V 2 bases, and 3 bases lay outside the gene matches. CDR3 region: CASSDKGADYGYTF. The CDR3 DNA is TGTGCCAGCAGTGACAAGGGGGCGGACTATGGCTACACCTTC.

The chain uses TRBV7-7 and TRBJ2-3, with TRBD1 as a possible D gene (6 bases). CDR3 size: 14 residues. The V gene lost 5 bases and the J gene lost 1 base, with 10 bases spanning the gap. The germline V gene encodes CDR1 SSHAT and CDR2 FNYEAQ (reference sequence). CDR3 coding DNA: TGTGCCAGCAGCCCGACAGGTGGCACAGATACGCAGTATTTT. Encoded protein: CASSPTGGTDTQYF.

This clone was recorded many times. The rearrangement uses TRBV27 and TRBJ2-3, with D possibly being TRBD1 or TRBD2 (6 bases each). Germline V CDR1 and CDR2: MNHEY, SMNVEV (reference sequence). V dropped 7 bases and J dropped 1 base, with 9 bases sitting between them. The CDR3 spans 13 residues. The CDR3 region has the DNA TGTGCCAGCACGGGGGCGGGCACAGATACGCAGTATTTT. As protein: CASTGAGTDTQYF.

This clone was recorded only once. The chain's CDR3 is CASSQRDRTDTQYF. DNA for the CDR3: TGTGCCAGCAGCCAGCGGGACCGCACAGATACGCAGTATTTT. The chain carries TRBV5-4 and TRBJ2-3; 7 positions match TRBD2. After removal of 4 bases from V and 1 base from J, the junction contained 3 bases not matched to a gene. Germline CDR1 is SGHNT and CDR2 is YYREEE (reference sequence). The CDR3 loop spans 14 amino acids.

The V gene is TRBV28, the J gene TRBJ1-5; no clear D. CDR1 is MDHEN and CDR2 is SYDVKM in the germline V gene. The CDR3 length is 14 residues. The V end was cut by 7 bases, the J end by 8 bases, with 18 bases between. The CDR3 loop is CASTTIGGREPQHF. The CDR3 DNA follows: TGTGCCAGCACCACAATAGGTGGGAGGGAGCCCCAGCATTTT.

The CDR3 reads CASSQEAGGSYEQYV. CDR3 nucleotides: TGTGCCAGCAGCCAAGAGGCCGGGGGCTCCTACGAGCAGTACGTC. The chain uses TRBV4-2 and TRBJ2-7; D is perhaps TRBD2 (6 bases). This CDR3 region has 15 residues. The germline CDR1 and CDR2 sequences are LGHNA and YNFKEQ. With 0 bases removed from V and 0 bases from J, the gap between germline ends came to 9 bases.

The V and J genes are TRBV27 and TRBJ1-1; 8 positions match TRBD1. The germline gives CDR1 MNHEY, CDR2 SMNVEV (reference sequence). The CDR3 totals 18 residues. Trimming cost V 5 bases and J 0 bases; bases outside gene matches: 14. The CDR3: CASSGRTGRFRMNTEAFF. CDR3 nucleotide sequence: TGTGCCAGCAGTGGGAGGACAGGGAGATTCAGGATGAACACTGAAGCTTTCTTT.

The chain carries TRBV30 and TRBJ2-1, with no clear D. The germline V gene has CDR1 GTSNPN and CDR2 SVGIG (reference sequence). Trimming pared 1 base from V and 4 bases from J, leaving 5 bases between. The CDR3 covers 12 residues. DNA for the CDR3: TGTGCCTGGAGTGCCAATTACAATGAGCAGTTCTTC. Its protein product is CAWSANYNEQFF.

The chain recombines TRBV14 with TRBJ1-6; D gene unclear. The ends were cut back, 1 base at V and 0 bases at J, with 7 bases in the middle. This CDR3 comprises 16 residues. The germline CDR1 and CDR2 sequences are SGHDN and FVKESK. The CDR3 sequence is CASSQGFGSYNSPLHF. CDR3 nucleotide sequence: TGTGCCAGCAGCCAAGGGTTCGGCTCCTATAATTCACCCCTCCACTTT.

The rearrangement joins TRBV12-3 or TRBV12-4 to TRBJ2-7, with unresolved D. This CDR3 is built from 13 residues. V lost 1 base, J lost 3 bases, and 7 bases lay in between. CDR3 DNA sequence: TGTGCCAGCAGTTTAGGACCTCTCTACGAGCAGTACTTC. It encodes CASSLGPLYEQYF.

The genes are TRBV4-1 and TRBJ2-1, with TRBD1 matching 9 bases. V lost 0 bases to trimming and J lost 3 bases; unmatched junction nucleotides: 9. The CDR3 loop spans 18 amino acids. CDR1 MGHRA and CDR2 YSYEKL come from the germline V gene. The CDR3 DNA reads TGCGCCAGCAGCCAAGAAAGGCTCCGGGACAGGGACTACAATGAGCAGTTCTTC. It is translated as CASSQERLRDRDYNEQFF.

CDR3 sequence reads: CASSQDHRTGEAFF. Written as DNA, the CDR3 is TGTGCCAGCAGCCAAGATCATAGGACAGGCGAAGCTTTCTTT. The chain uses TRBV3-1 (or the pseudogene TRBV3-2) and TRBJ1-1; 7 bases line up with TRBD1. The germline V gene has CDR1 LGHDT and CDR2 YNNKEL (reference sequence). Trimming removed 0 bases from V and 8 bases from J; junction bases left unmatched: 6. This CDR3 has 14 amino acids.

The rearrangement uses TRBV19 and TRBJ2-3; D perhaps matches TRBD1 (7 bases). The CDR3 is 19 residues long. The germline V gene encodes CDR1 LNHDA and CDR2 SQIVND (reference sequence). With 6 bases removed from V and 2 bases from J, the gap between germline ends came to 27 bases. The CDR3 loop reads CASSRDQGGGRSYTDTQYF. The CDR3 bases are TGTGCCAGTAGCCGTGACCAAGGAGGGGGCCGGTCTTACACAGATACGCAGTATTTT.

The rearrangement joins TRBV13 to TRBJ2-3, with TRBD1 identical over 7 bases. The CDR3 contains 12 residues. V lost 1 base and J lost 8; bases outside the gene matches: 0. Germline loops: CDR1 PRHDT, CDR2 FYEKMQ (reference sequence). As DNA, the CDR3 is TGTGCCAGCAGCTTAGCAGGGGGTACGCAGTATTTT. It is translated as CASSLAGGTQYF.

This chain uses TRBV2 with TRBJ1-6, with unresolved D. Trimming pared 10 bases from V and 9 bases from J, leaving 10 bases between. CDR1 is SNHLY and CDR2 is FYNNEI in the germline V gene. The CDR3 totals 11 residues. The CDR3 region has the DNA TGTGCCACCTCAAGGAGTTCACCCCTCCACTTT. Protein sequence: CATSRSSPLHF. Variable domain in full (rest from reference TRBV2 and TRBJ1-6): EPEVTQTPSHQVTQMGQEVILRCVPISNHLYFYWYRQILGQKVEFLVSFYNNEISEKSEIFDDQFSVERPDGSNFTLKIRSTKLEDSAMYFCATSRSSPLHFGNGTRLTVT.

This clone was picked up a small number of times. The V gene is TRBV7-2, the J gene TRBJ2-3; D gene unclear. Between the trimmed V and J ends, which lost 2 bases and 5 bases, there was a span of 11 bases. Germline V gene sequence: CDR1 SGHTA, CDR2 FQGNSA. The CDR3 extends over 14 amino acids. The CDR3 DNA reads as TGTGCCAGCAGCTTAAGGCACGCCGGAGATACGCAGTATTTT. This gives the protein CASSLRHAGDTQYF.

The chain recombines TRBV30 with TRBJ1-1; 7 bases are a match to TRBD1. Looked up from germline, CDR1 is GTSNPN and CDR2 is SVGIG (reference sequence). Unmatched junction bases numbered 7, after V lost 2 bases and J lost 7 bases. This CDR3 has 13 amino acids. The CDR3 DNA reads TGTGCCTGGAGTCCAAGGGGGCCTGGTGAAGCTTTCTTT. This sequence encodes CAWSPRGPGEAFF.

The V gene is TRBV6-5, the J gene TRBJ1-2; the D gene is possibly TRBD1 (6 bases). From germline, CDR1 is MNHEY and CDR2 SVGAGI. Trimming cost V 7 bases and J 3 bases, with 9 bases left between them. This CDR3 has 12 residues. The CDR3 here is CASNREHYGYTF. CDR3 in DNA: TGTGCCAGCAACAGGGAACACTATGGCTACACCTTC.

This clone appeared once. The chain employs TRBV6-5 and TRBJ1-4; 8 bases agree with TRBD1. Germline CDR1 MNHEY, CDR2 SVGAGI. V lost 7 bases to trimming and J lost 5 bases; unmatched junction nucleotides: 9. The CDR3 totals 15 residues. The CDR3 sequence is CASTYSTGGNEKLFF. The CDR3 DNA reads TGTGCCAGCACCTATTCCACAGGGGGGAATGAAAAACTGTTTTTT.

V usage is TRBV5-4 and J usage is TRBJ1-2; no reliable D call. This CDR3 contains 13 residues. Germline V CDR1 and CDR2: SGHNT, YYREEE (reference sequence). The ends were cut back, 4 bases at V and 6 bases at J, with 13 bases in the middle. CDR3: CASSPTGSHGYTF. In DNA form, the CDR3 reads TGTGCCAGCAGCCCCACGGGATCCCATGGCTACACCTTC.

This clone was picked up a small number of times. The gene calls are TRBV9 and TRBJ1-1; D perhaps matches TRBD1 (5 bases). V shed 6 bases and J shed 2 bases, with 20 bases lying between them. This CDR3 has 16 amino acids. CDR1 is SGDLS, CDR2 YYNGEE, per germline. The CDR3 sequence: CASTGGDHNSNTEAFF. CDR3 DNA sequence: TGTGCCAGCACCGGAGGGGACCACAACTCTAACACTGAAGCTTTCTTT.

The chain has TRBV27 and TRBJ2-3; tentatively, D is TRBD2 (5 bases). The germline V and J ends were trimmed by 2 bases and 3 bases, with 12 bases remaining between them. The V gene's germline CDR1 is MNHEY and CDR2 SMNVEV (reference sequence). This CDR3 is 15 amino acids long. CDR3 DNA: TGTGCCAGCAGTTTACGGGGAGTTAGAACAGATACGCAGTATTTT. Translation: CASSLRGVRTDTQYF.

The genes are TRBV5-4 and TRBJ1-1, with D maybe TRBD1 (6 bases). This CDR3 region has 15 residues. Germline assignment: CDR1 SGHNT and CDR2 YYREEE (reference sequence). Trimming took off 2 bases at V and 1 base at J, with 12 bases between the two ends. CDR3: CASSFDSTGNTEAFF. The CDR3 region has the DNA TGTGCCAGCAGCTTTGACTCGACAGGGAACACTGAAGCTTTCTTT.

In this sample, this clone turned up a few times. The chain joins TRBV6-5 to TRBJ1-1; D uncertain. Germline lookup yields CDR1 MNHEY and CDR2 SVGAGI. Trimming stripped 5 bases from V and 2 bases from J, with 12 bases between. This CDR3 is built from 14 residues. The DNA for the CDR3 is TGTGCCAGCAGTACTTTCCCGGGAAACACTGAAGCTTTCTTT. Its translation is CASSTFPGNTEAFF.

The chain links TRBV9 to TRBJ2-2; tentatively, D is TRBD1 (7 bases). The germline gives CDR1 SGDLS, CDR2 YYNGEE. This CDR3 has 15 amino acids. V was cut by 5 bases and J by 1 base, with 12 bases left in between. The chain's CDR3 is CASSFQGGNTGELFF. DNA for the CDR3: TGTGCCAGCAGTTTTCAGGGGGGGAACACCGGGGAGCTGTTTTTT.